This T cell receptor beta chain is from a study of blood T cell repertoires in COVID-19. Sequencing used immunoSEQ multiplex PCR; TCRdb keeps in-frame clones, though not all of them. The sample lists about 99,000 clones, about four fifths occurring once. Germline V gives CDR1 SEHNR, CDR2 FQNEAQ (reference sequence). This CDR3 contains 13 residues. The V gene lost 0 bases and the J gene lost 2 bases, with 4 bases spanning the gap. This clone was picked up one time. Input material: peripheral blood. The receptor comes from a woman older than 75 with active or convalescent COVID-19. V gene TRBV7-9 combines with J gene TRBJ1-2; the D is unclear. This CDR3 is CASSLAQNYGYTF. The CDR3 bases are TGTGCCAGCAGCTTAGCACAGAACTATGGCTACACCTTC.